This TCR beta chain is from a study of vaccination and CD4 T cells after COVID-19. An Oncomine TCR Beta short-read assay was used to sequence the DNA from cultured CD4+ T cells. TCRdb re-analysed the PCR reads in MiXCR, keeping a single row per CDR3 protein. The sample records tens of thousands of distinct CDR3 sequences, about three fifths being singletons. The V end lost 0 bases, the J end lost 1 base, and 13 bases lay between the germline ends. The CDR3 totals 17 residues. The germline gives CDR1 MNHEY, CDR2 SVGEGT. Specified treatment: roughly ten-day PBMC culture with coronavirus spike peptide pools or control peptides (ViraFEST assay). Remarks on this clonotype: The antigen remains undetermined.

Sequencing was done on a sample of CD4+ T cells from blood, cultured in vitro. The V gene is TRBV6-2 or TRBV6-3, the J gene TRBJ2-4; D is unresolved. This sequence was found in a human donor who had recovered from COVID-19. The CDR3, as DNA: TGTGCCAGCAGTTACTCCCACAACACCCCTGCCAAAAACATTCAGTACTTC. Translated: CASSYSHNTPAKNIQYF.